This T cell receptor (beta chain) was recorded in a study of T-cell memory formation after mild COVID-19. TCRdb re-analysed the 5' RACE reads in MiXCR, keeping a single row per CDR3 protein. The data contain approximately 570,000 distinct CDR3 sequences, about a sixth of them singletons. The V end lost 6 bases, the J end lost 7 bases, and 13 bases lay between the germline ends. The CDR3 contains 13 residues. Germline V CDR1 and CDR2: MNHEY, SMNVEV (reference sequence). Study-level points and caveats: Clones that contracted from day 15 to 85 had balanced CD4/CD8; later expanders were CD4+ biased. Detection of some responders pre-infection suggested pre-existing cross-reactive memory T cells participated.

This clonotype was found a few times. Its target is unknown. Sequencing used PBMCs or a T cell subset sorted from them (not recorded which). The rearrangement joins TRBV27 to TRBJ1-5; D is undetermined. The source of this sequence is an adult woman who had mild COVID-19 (a few samples of this study predate the infection). Cell type and time point are not known. Here the CDR3 reads CASRQLQSQPQHF. The CDR3 region has the DNA TGTGCCAGCAGACAGCTACAGAGCCAGCCCCAGCATTTT.